A few counts support the clone carrying this TCR beta chain. TCRdb reprocessed the PCR reads with MiXCR, giving one entry per CDR3 protein. The sample lists 460,000 or so distinct CDR3 sequences, around a fifth occurring once. This entry comes from a study of molecular identifiers for immune sequencing clone quantification. Germline CDR1 reads SEHNR; CDR2 reads FQNEAQ (reference sequence). The CDR3 sequence is 13 residues long. V shed 5 bases and J shed 6 bases, with 14 bases lying between them. This chain links TRBV7-9 with TRBJ2-7, with D possibly matching TRBD1 (7 bases). Sequences were obtained from naive CD8+ T cells from blood, with Jurkat cell RNA spiked in. Regarding subset: FACS-sorted CD8+CD4-CCR7+CD45RA+ naive T cells. This TCR was sampled from a human donor in good health. Some libraries in this study had Jurkat cell RNA spiked in. CDR3 nucleotides: TGTGCCAGCAGCCCGCGGGACAGTAGCGAGCAGTACTTC. Residues: CASSPRDSSEQYF.